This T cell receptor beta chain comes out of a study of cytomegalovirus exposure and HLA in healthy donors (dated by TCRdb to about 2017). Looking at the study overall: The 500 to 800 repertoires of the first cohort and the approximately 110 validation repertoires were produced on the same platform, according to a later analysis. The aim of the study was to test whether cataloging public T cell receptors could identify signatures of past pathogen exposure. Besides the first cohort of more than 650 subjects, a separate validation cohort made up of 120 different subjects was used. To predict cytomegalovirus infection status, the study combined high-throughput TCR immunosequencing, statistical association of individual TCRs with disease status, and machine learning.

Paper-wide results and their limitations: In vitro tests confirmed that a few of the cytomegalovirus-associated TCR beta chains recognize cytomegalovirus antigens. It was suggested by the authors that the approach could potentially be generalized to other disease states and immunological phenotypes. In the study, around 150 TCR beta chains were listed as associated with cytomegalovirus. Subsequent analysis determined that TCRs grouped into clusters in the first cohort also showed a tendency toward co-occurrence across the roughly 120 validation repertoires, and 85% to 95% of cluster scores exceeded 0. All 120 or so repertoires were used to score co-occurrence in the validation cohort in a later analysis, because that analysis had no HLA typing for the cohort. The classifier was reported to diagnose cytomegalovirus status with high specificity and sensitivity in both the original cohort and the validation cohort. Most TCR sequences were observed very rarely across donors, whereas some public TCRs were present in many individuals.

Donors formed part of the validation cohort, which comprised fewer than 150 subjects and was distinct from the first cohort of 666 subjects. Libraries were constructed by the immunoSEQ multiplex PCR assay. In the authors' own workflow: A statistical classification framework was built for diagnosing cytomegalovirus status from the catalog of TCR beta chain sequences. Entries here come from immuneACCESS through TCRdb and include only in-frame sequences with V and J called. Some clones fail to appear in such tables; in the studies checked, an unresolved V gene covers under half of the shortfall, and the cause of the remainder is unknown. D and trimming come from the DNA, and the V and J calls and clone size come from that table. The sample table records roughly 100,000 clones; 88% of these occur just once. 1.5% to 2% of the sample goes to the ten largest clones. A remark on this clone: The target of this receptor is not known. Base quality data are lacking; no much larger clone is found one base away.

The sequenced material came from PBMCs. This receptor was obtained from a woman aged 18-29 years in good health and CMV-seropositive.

CDR3 reads: CASTQFGGGTLQFF. At the DNA level, the sequence is TGTGCCAGCACTCAATTTGGCGGGGGGACACTTCAGTTCTTC. The sequence links TRBV28 to TRBJ2-1; TRBD2 fits 8 bases in the junction. V trim: 7 bases; J trim: 13 bases; unmatched bases: 15. The germline V gene specifies MDHEN as CDR1 and SYDVKM as CDR2. The CDR3 runs 14 amino acids, cysteine and phenylalanine included. Only CDR3 DNA remains: 42 bases, in frame from the first base.